The source of this T cell receptor (beta chain) is a study of CD8+CD57+ T cells in acquired aplastic anemia. The V gene's germline CDR1 is LNHNV and CDR2 YYDKDF (reference sequence). The CDR3 runs to 12 residues. V was trimmed by 3 bases and J by 0 bases, leaving 2 bases between them. Researchers used genomic DNA as the template to profile TCR beta VDJ and CDR3. Each CDR3 protein gets one entry after TCRdb re-called the reads with MiXCR. This table has about 160,000 distinct CDR3 sequences, approximately 43% appearing once. V and J are TRBV15 and TRBJ1-1; D is unclear. The sequence was collected from a human donor in good health. The sample taken for sequencing was sorted CD4+, CD8+, or CD8+CD57+ T cells (not recorded which) from PBMCs. The chain's CDR3 is CATSSLNTEAFF. The CDR3 nucleotides are TGTGCCACCAGCAGTCTGAACACTGAAGCTTTCTTT.